This T cell receptor (beta chain) is drawn from a study of T-cell memory formation after mild COVID-19 (dated by TCRdb to the early 2020s). For context, the study as a whole: Most TCR sequence clusters were specific to one of the two donors. Longitudinal TCRalpha and TCRbeta repertoire sequencing tracked T-cell clones expanding and contracting after mild COVID-19 in two donors. The cohort was made up of two young adult volunteers, one female and one male, who were previously healthy. Overall results and qualifications from the work: Only two mild cases were covered by the study, and larger cohorts that include severe cases with pre-infection samples were considered necessary. Clones that contracted from day 15 to 85 showed balanced CD4/CD8 phenotypes, whereas a second wave of clones that expanded from day 15 to 37 leaned towards CD4+. The second-wave clones that peaked on day 37 were not confirmed to be SARS-CoV-2 specific. Some responding clones were found in pre-infection memory, which suggests that pre-existing cross-reactive memory T cells took part in the SARS-CoV-2 response. Contracting CD4+ clones turned up mainly in the CM and EM memory subsets, whereas EMRA was where CD8+ clones were enriched.

Ficoll-Paque density gradient centrifugation was the method used to isolate PBMCs. For this clonotype: Its antigen specificity is not known. One base away there is no much larger clone; base qualities are not given.

The sequencing machine was an Illumina NovaSeq 6000. TCRalpha and TCRbeta cDNA libraries were constructed by 5'RACE with constant-segment primers, with sample barcodes and unique molecular identifiers being introduced. Trizol reagent was used to extract RNA from every sample. Libraries were amplified in two PCR steps, with a second sample barcode and Illumina TruSeq adapters added in the second step. Sequencing of the libraries was done on an Illumina NovaSeq, producing 2 x 150 bp paired-end reads. The source study handled its data this way. Reads were demultiplexed and collapsed into UMI-guided consensus sequences with migec v1.2.7. Using mixcr v2.1.11, the UMI consensuses were aligned to TRA and TRB V and J templates and assembled into clonotypes. Clonotypes were classified as expanded or contracted when called significant by both edgeR and NoisET, with noise models trained on biological replicates. For edgeR calls, the cutoffs were a false discovery rate-adjusted p below 0.01 and a log2 fold-change threshold of 1. As an exploratory analysis of dynamics, max-normalized trajectories of the 1000 most abundant clonotypes were examined with PCA combined with hierarchical clustering. The CD4 or CD8 phenotype of responding clones was assigned using the separately sequenced CD4+ and CD8+ repertoires. Clones were called with MiXCR by TCRdb after fastp trimmed the public reads at Q25, and only in-frame beta chains were retained. Each entry is one CDR3 protein sequence, shown with its most common DNA and genes. TCRdb, not the authors, supplied the V and J calls. For this sample there are around 200,000 distinct CDR3 sequences; around 30% appear just once. Around 10% of the sample rests with the top ten.

This TCR was sampled from an adult woman who had mild COVID-19 (a few samples of this study predate the infection). The sample titles of this study are shuffled in the database, so cell type and time point are left out; the donor was told from shared clones. Input material: PBMCs or a T cell subset sorted from them (not recorded which).

The CDR3 has the sequence CASRRTALNTEAFF. The DNA sequence is as follows: TGTGCCAGCAGAAGGACAGCCCTGAACACTGAAGCTTTCTTT. Recombination linked TRBV27 to TRBJ1-1, with a weak D call of TRBD1 (6 bases match). CDR3 length: 14 amino acids, cysteine to phenylalanine. The read is trimmed to its CDR3 DNA, 42 bases read in frame from base 1. V loses 6 bases of germline sequence and J loses 0 bases, and the interval between the two ends is 11 bases. CDR1 is given as MNHEY and CDR2 as SMNVEV, both from the germline V gene (reference sequence).